Detailed here is one T cell receptor (beta chain). The data were produced by immunoSEQ multiplex PCR, yet TCRdb's version contains in-frame clones alone and is incomplete. The table records over 45,000 clones, about 75% of them present only once. This entry is derived from a study of blood T cell repertoires in COVID-19. J lost 7 bases, V lost 1 base, and 4 bases had no gene match. The CDR3 totals 15 residues. Germline loops: CDR1 MGHRA, CDR2 YSYEKL. This chain connects TRBV4-1 to TRBJ1-6, with TRBD1 matching over 7 bases. The sequenced material came from peripheral blood. This TCR came from a man aged 50 or older with active or convalescent COVID-19. The CDR3 region has the DNA TGCGCCAGCAGCCAAGTCGACAGGGAAAATTCACCCCTCCACTTT. Encoded protein: CASSQVDRENSPLHF.